This entry lists 16 T cell receptor beta chains sequenced from one sample in a study of T cell responses to AZD1222 COVID-19 vaccine. Here immunoSEQ multiplex PCR was the method, and the copy in TCRdb shows in-frame clones only, minus some. The sample holds 200,000 to 250,000 clones; around 93% are singletons and the top ten take around 1%. Sequencing was performed on peripheral blood, taken on day 0 of MenACWY control vaccination. These TCRs come from an adult in good health.

The V gene is TRBV5-4, the J gene TRBJ1-2; 9 positions match TRBD1. CDR3 length: 15 amino acids. Germline CDR1 and CDR2: SGHNT and YYREEE (reference sequence). Trimming took 2 bases from V and 4 from J; bases not matched to a gene: 6. For the CDR3, the DNA is TGTGCCAGCAGCTTTGCACAGGGGGCAAGCTATGGCTACACCTTC. This encodes CASSFAQGASYGYTF.

This chain joins TRBV3-1 (or the pseudogene TRBV3-2) and TRBJ2-2; 12 positions match TRBD2. The CDR3 length is 20 residues. J gave up 6 bases and V 4 bases, and 18 bases lay outside the gene matches. Germline CDR1 is LGHDT and CDR2 is YNNKEL (reference sequence). The CDR3 reads CASSRTNRLAGGKRAGELFF. The CDR3 DNA is TGTGCCAGCAGCCGTACTAACCGGCTAGCGGGGGGGAAGAGGGCCGGGGAGCTGTTTTTT.

The J gene is TRBJ2-7, the V gene TRBV2; D is ambiguous. CDR1 is SNHLY and CDR2 is FYNNEI in the germline V gene. The V end lost 3 bases, the J end lost 0 bases, and 6 bases lay between the germline ends. The CDR3 is 13 amino acids. As DNA, the CDR3 is TGTGCCAGCAGTGAGGTACACTCCTACGAGCAGTACTTC. It is translated as CASSEVHSYEQYF.

The chain joins TRBV19 to TRBJ1-2; no definite D call. Germline CDR1 and CDR2: LNHDA and SQIVND (reference sequence). The V and J ends lost 5 bases and 7 bases respectively, with 17 bases between them. The CDR3 consists of 14 residues. The CDR3 sequence is CASSRGAPEGGYTF. For the CDR3, the DNA is TGTGCCAGTAGTCGTGGCGCGCCTGAGGGTGGCTACACCTTC.

V gene TRBV6-6 combines with J gene TRBJ1-3; 8 bases are a match to TRBD1. Per the germline V gene, CDR1 is MNHNY and CDR2 is SVGAGI (reference sequence). This CDR3 comprises 14 residues. The junction had 4 bases not matched to a gene; V was cut back by 6 bases and J by 3 bases. The CDR3 nucleotides are TGTGCCAGCAGAGTCACAGGGGGTGGAAACACCATATATTTT. It encodes CASRVTGGGNTIYF.

The chain joins TRBV14 to TRBJ1-1; 12 nucleotides align to TRBD1. This CDR3 spans 15 amino acids. Germline CDR1 is SGHDN and CDR2 is FVKESK. V was pared by 4 bases and J by 3 bases, with 3 bases of the junction left unmatched. As DNA, the CDR3 is TGTGCCAGCAGCCCGGGACAGGGGGCGGACACTGAAGCTTTCTTT. Protein: CASSPGQGADTEAFF.

This clone was picked up one time. The chain joins TRBV2 to TRBJ2-1, with D maybe TRBD1 (5 bases). V dropped 7 bases and J dropped 1 base, with 14 bases sitting between them. The CDR3 loop spans 15 amino acids. The V gene's germline CDR1 is SNHLY and CDR2 FYNNEI. CDR3: CASTKGLASYNEQFF. DNA of the CDR3: TGTGCCAGCACCAAGGGGTTAGCATCCTACAATGAGCAGTTCTTC.

The chain has TRBV28 and TRBJ2-2; the D is unclear. Germline V CDR1 and CDR2: MDHEN, SYDVKM. V lost 2 bases and J lost 0, with 7 bases in between. This CDR3 region has 15 residues. Here the CDR3 reads CASSLRAPNTGELFF. CDR3 coding DNA: TGTGCCAGCAGTTTACGGGCCCCGAACACCGGGGAGCTGTTTTTT.

This rearrangement joins TRBV6-5 to TRBJ2-1; D unresolved. V was pared by 5 bases and J by 8 bases, with 10 bases between. The CDR3 totals 12 residues. Germline V gene lookup returns CDR1 MNHEY and CDR2 SVGAGI. The CDR3 reads CASSLQVDEQFF. Here the CDR3 DNA reads TGTGCCAGCAGTCTTCAGGTAGATGAGCAGTTCTTC.

This clone was seen a few times. The chain employs TRBV7-9 and TRBJ2-1; D is undetermined. The CDR3 runs to 12 residues. V shed 5 bases and J shed 12 bases, with 14 bases lying between them. Germline CDR1 reads SEHNR; CDR2 reads FQNEAQ (reference sequence). CDR3 sequence: CASSPDASAQFF. The DNA of the CDR3 is TGTGCCAGCAGCCCGGACGCGAGTGCGCAGTTCTTC.

This clone was seen only a few times. This chain joins TRBV10-2 and TRBJ1-5; D is unresolved. V was trimmed by 1 base and J by 0 bases, leaving 4 bases between them. This CDR3 has 14 residues. The germline CDR1 and CDR2 sequences are WSHSY and SAAADI. CDR3 in amino acids: CASSELNSNQPQHF. CDR3 sequence (DNA): TGCGCCAGCAGTGAGTTGAATAGCAATCAGCCCCAGCATTTT.

The V gene is TRBV11-2, the J gene TRBJ1-5; no reliable D call. Trimming removed 3 bases from V and 1 base from J, with 10 bases in between. The CDR3 length is 15 residues. The germline CDR1 and CDR2 sequences are SGHAT and FQNNGV. CDR3 coding DNA: TGTGCCAGCAGCTTTGGGGTCTTGAGCAATCAGCCCCAGCATTTT. It codes for CASSFGVLSNQPQHF.

The chain uses TRBV9 and TRBJ2-2; 10 bases match TRBD1. V shed 4 bases, J shed 4 bases, and the junction held 4 bases outside the gene matches. There are 15 residues in the CDR3. The germline gives CDR1 SGDLS, CDR2 YYNGEE. In DNA, the CDR3 is TGTGCCAGCAGCTCGGGACAGGGGAGCACCGGGGAGCTGTTTTTT. Its translation: CASSSGQGSTGELFF. Supplemented by reference TRBV9 and TRBJ2-2, the full variable domain reads DSGVTQTPKHLITATGQRVTLRCSPRSGDLSVYWYQQSLDQGLQFLIQYYNGEERAKGNILERFSAQQFPDLHSELNLSSLELGDSALYFCASSSGQGSTGELFFGEGSRLTVL.

The rearrangement joins TRBV11-2 to TRBJ1-1, with D unresolved. Germline CDR1 reads SGHAT; CDR2 reads FQNNGV. The CDR3 contains 15 residues. V shed 0 bases and J shed 0 bases, with 8 bases lying between them. CDR3: CASSLEGRLNTEAFF. The DNA of the CDR3 is TGTGCCAGCAGCTTAGAGGGCAGATTGAACACTGAAGCTTTCTTT.

The J gene is TRBJ1-1, the V gene TRBV19; D gene uncertain. Looked up from germline, CDR1 is LNHDA and CDR2 is SQIVND (reference sequence). The CDR3 spans 13 residues. V lost 6 bases, J lost 2 bases, and 10 bases lay in between. CDR3 sequence reads: CASSPPGNTEAFF. In DNA, the CDR3 is TGTGCCAGTAGCCCGCCGGGAAACACTGAAGCTTTCTTT.

This sequence joins TRBV5-4 and TRBJ1-3; D is possibly TRBD1 (6 bases). V was clipped by 3 bases and J by 0 bases, with 16 bases between them. The CDR3 runs 17 residues. Germline V CDR1 and CDR2: SGHNT, YYREEE (reference sequence). CDR3 in amino acids: CASSWKGVPFSGNTIYF. For the CDR3, the DNA is TGTGCCAGCAGCTGGAAGGGGGTCCCGTTCTCTGGAAACACCATATATTTT.